These 14 T cell receptor beta chains were all obtained from the same sample, sequenced in a study of T cells in Graves' hyperthyroidism and ophthalmopathy. TCR beta CDR3 regions were amplified from RNA transcripts. HTBI primers were employed in a first-round RT-PCR of the TCR CDR3. MiXCR was run by TCRdb on the multiplex PCR reads, yielding one entry per CDR3 protein. The profile shows 140,000 or so distinct CDR3 sequences, approximately 24% of them singletons. Specimen: blood. The receptor set was obtained from a woman between 45 and 65 years old with Graves' hyperthyroidism that later progressed to Graves' ophthalmopathy.

This clonotype has ten or more counts. CDR3 DNA: TGTGCCAGTGCCACCGCCCTTGCCTATGGCTACACCTTC. Protein: CASATALAYGYTF. This sequence joins TRBV28 and TRBJ1-2; D is undetermined. CDR3 length: 13 amino acids. The V gene's germline CDR1 is MDHEN and CDR2 SYDVKM. Trimming shortened V by 9 bases and J by 4 bases, and 15 bases separated the two germline ends.

This clonotype was picked up many times. This chain links TRBV5-5 with TRBJ1-6; D gene unclear. The CDR3 is made up of 13 amino acids. V was pared by 6 bases and J by 0 bases, with 4 bases between. Looked up from germline, CDR1 is SGHKS and CDR2 is YYEKEE (reference sequence). The CDR3 is CASMSSYNSPLHF. DNA for the CDR3: TGTGCCAGCATGAGCTCCTATAATTCACCCCTCCACTTT.

V and J are TRBV12-5 and TRBJ2-7; 12 positions agree with TRBD2. The trim removed 0 bases at V and 2 bases at J, leaving 5 bases unmatched. Germline CDR1 and CDR2: LGHNT and FRNRAP. The CDR3 is 17 amino acids. CDR3: CASGLVLAGGLPYEQYF. CDR3 nucleotide sequence: TGTGCTAGTGGTTTGGTTCTAGCGGGAGGGCTCCCCTACGAGCAGTACTTC.

The rearrangement uses TRBV27 and TRBJ2-7; weak D call: TRBD1 (6 bases). CDR3 length: 16 residues. V was clipped by 5 bases and J by 0 bases, with 17 bases between them. CDR1 is MNHEY and CDR2 is SMNVEV in the germline V gene (reference sequence). CDR3 in DNA: TGTGCCAGCAGTGGCAGAATCGGACAGAGCTCCTACGAGCAGTACTTC. The encoded protein is CASSGRIGQSSYEQYF.

This clonotype was found a few times. The gene calls are TRBV6-2 or TRBV6-3 and TRBJ1-2, with 9 bases matching TRBD1. This CDR3 region has 13 residues. CDR1 MNHEY and CDR2 SVGEGT come from the germline V gene. V shed 5 bases, J shed 10 bases, and the junction held 8 bases outside the gene matches. CDR3 loop: CASSTGTGIDYTF. In nucleotides, the CDR3 is TGTGCCAGCAGTACCGGGACAGGGATCGACTACACCTTC.

This clonotype occurred many times. This sequence joins TRBV27 and TRBJ2-3; 9 positions agree with TRBD1. V lost 2 bases to trimming and J lost 2 bases; unmatched junction nucleotides: 26. CDR1 and CDR2 from the germline V gene are MNHEY and SMNVEV (reference sequence). This CDR3 is built from 23 residues. The DNA of the CDR3 is TGTGCCAGCAGTTTAGGAATATGGGGACAGGGAATTTTACGGGACAAAATCACAGATACGCAGTATTTT. As protein: CASSLGIWGQGILRDKITDTQYF.

Ten or more counts support this clonotype. The genes are TRBV28 and TRBJ1-5; possibly TRBD1 for D (5 bases). The ends were cut back, 8 bases at V and 8 bases at J, with 13 bases in the middle. In germline, CDR1 is MDHEN, CDR2 SYDVKM. The CDR3 sequence is 12 residues long. The CDR3 reads CASGVGVEPQHF. CDR3 DNA: TGTGCCAGCGGGGTGGGGGTTGAGCCCCAGCATTTT.

This clonotype was detected many times. The chain links TRBV30 to TRBJ2-2; no reliable D call. Trimming took off 4 bases at V and 4 bases at J, with 10 bases between the two ends. CDR1 is GTSNPN, CDR2 SVGIG, per germline (reference sequence). This CDR3 has 13 amino acids. CDR3 bases: TGTGCCTGGACCTTTTCTAGCACCGGGGAGCTGTTTTTT. Translation gives CAWTFSSTGELFF.

The chain carries TRBV28 and TRBJ1-1, with no clear D. CDR3 length: 13 amino acids. From germline, CDR1 is MDHEN and CDR2 SYDVKM. With 3 bases removed from V and 1 base from J, the gap between germline ends came to 6 bases. The CDR3 region is CASSFVQNTEAFF. In DNA, the CDR3 is TGTGCCAGCAGTTTCGTACAGAACACTGAAGCTTTCTTT.

This clonotype was counted at least ten times. The J gene is TRBJ1-5, the V gene TRBV20-1; D uncertain. Trimming removed 3 bases from V and 10 bases from J, with 13 bases in between. The CDR3 loop spans 12 amino acids. CDR1 DFQATT and CDR2 SNEGSKA come from the germline V gene (reference sequence). CDR3 nucleotides: TGCAGTGCTAGCTCTGGGATAGGTCCCCAGCATTTT. It is translated as CSASSGIGPQHF.

The chain combines TRBV18 with TRBJ1-2; no firm D call. This CDR3 has 13 amino acids. With 3 bases removed from V and 3 bases from J, the gap between germline ends came to 8 bases. From germline, CDR1 is KGHSH and CDR2 LQKENI. CDR3 nucleotides: TGTGCCAGCTCACCCCGGCGGCACTATGGCTACACCTTC. It is translated as CASSPRRHYGYTF.

Many counts were recorded for this clonotype. The V call is TRBV28, the J call TRBJ1-1; D is unresolved. Per the germline V gene, CDR1 is MDHEN and CDR2 is SYDVKM. V gave up 7 bases and J gave up 10 bases, with 13 bases separating them. The length of the CDR3 is 11 residues. CDR3 in amino acids: CASTRKGRAFF. The CDR3 coding sequence is TGTGCCAGCACCCGAAAAGGGAGAGCTTTCTTT.

This clonotype was recorded many times. V is TRBV12-3 or TRBV12-4 and J is TRBJ2-2; TRBD2 matches at 7 bases. V dropped 6 bases and J dropped 1; count of bases not matched to a gene: 2. The length of the CDR3 is 14 residues. The CDR3 DNA reads TGTGCCAGCAGCAGCGGGGTGAACACCGGGGAGCTGTTTTTT. Its protein product is CASSSGVNTGELFF.

This clonotype was detected many times. This sequence joins TRBV20-1 and TRBJ2-5; D is possibly TRBD2 (6 bases). The V and J ends lost 6 bases and 5 bases respectively, with 25 bases between them. The V gene's germline CDR1 is DFQATT and CDR2 SNEGSKA (reference sequence). The CDR3 spans 16 residues. The CDR3: CSATPPAGSVGETQYF. CDR3 sequence (DNA): TGCAGTGCAACCCCCCCGGCGGGATCCGTCGGGGAGACCCAGTACTTC.